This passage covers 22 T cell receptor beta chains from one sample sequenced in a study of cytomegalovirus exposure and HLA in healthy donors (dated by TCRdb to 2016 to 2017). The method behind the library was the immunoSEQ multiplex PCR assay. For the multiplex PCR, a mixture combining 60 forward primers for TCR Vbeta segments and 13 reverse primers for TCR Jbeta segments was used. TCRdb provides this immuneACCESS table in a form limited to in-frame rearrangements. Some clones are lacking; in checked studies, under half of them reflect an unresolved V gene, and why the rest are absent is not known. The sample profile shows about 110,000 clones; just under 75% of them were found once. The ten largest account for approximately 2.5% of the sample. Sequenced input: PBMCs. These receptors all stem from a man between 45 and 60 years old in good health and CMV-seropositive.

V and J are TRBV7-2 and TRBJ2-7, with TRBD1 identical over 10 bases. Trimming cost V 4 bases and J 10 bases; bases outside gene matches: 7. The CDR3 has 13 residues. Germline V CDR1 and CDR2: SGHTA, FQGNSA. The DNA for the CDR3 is TGTGCCAGCAGCTCCCCGGACAGGGGGGAACAGTACTTC. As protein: CASSSPDRGEQYF.

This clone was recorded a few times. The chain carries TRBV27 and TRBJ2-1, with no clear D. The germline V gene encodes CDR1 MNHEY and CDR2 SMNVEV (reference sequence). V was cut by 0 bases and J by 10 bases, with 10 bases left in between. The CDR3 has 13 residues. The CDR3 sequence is CASSLSISEEQFF. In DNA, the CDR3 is TGTGCCAGCAGTTTATCGATCAGCGAGGAGCAGTTCTTC.

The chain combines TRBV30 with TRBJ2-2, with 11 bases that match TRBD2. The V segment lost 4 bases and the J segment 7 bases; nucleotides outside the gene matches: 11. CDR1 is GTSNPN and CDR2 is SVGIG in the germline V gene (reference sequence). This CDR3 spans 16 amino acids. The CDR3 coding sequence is TGTGCCTGGACCAGAACTAGCGGGAGCGAAAACGGGGAGCTGTTTTTT. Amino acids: CAWTRTSGSENGELFF.

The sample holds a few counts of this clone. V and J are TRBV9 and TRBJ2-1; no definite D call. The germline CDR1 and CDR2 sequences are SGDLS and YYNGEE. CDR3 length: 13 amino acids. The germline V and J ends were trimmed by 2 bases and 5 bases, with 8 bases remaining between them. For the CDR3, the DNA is TGTGCCAGCAGCGTGTCACAGCACAATGAGCAGTTCTTC. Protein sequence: CASSVSQHNEQFF.

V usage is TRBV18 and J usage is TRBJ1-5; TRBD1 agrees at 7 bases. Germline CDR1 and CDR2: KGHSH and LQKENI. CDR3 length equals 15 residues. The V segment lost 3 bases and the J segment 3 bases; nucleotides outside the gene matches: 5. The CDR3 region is CASSPQGGNNQPQHF. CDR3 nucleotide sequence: TGTGCCAGCTCACCGCAGGGGGGAAACAATCAGCCCCAGCATTTT.

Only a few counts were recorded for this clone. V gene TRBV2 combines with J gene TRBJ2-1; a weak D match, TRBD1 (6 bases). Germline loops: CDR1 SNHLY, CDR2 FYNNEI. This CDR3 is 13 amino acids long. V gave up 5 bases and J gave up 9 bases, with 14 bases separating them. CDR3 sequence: CASSLGAPGEQFF. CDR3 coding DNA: TGTGCCAGCAGTCTGGGGGCGCCGGGTGAGCAGTTCTTC.

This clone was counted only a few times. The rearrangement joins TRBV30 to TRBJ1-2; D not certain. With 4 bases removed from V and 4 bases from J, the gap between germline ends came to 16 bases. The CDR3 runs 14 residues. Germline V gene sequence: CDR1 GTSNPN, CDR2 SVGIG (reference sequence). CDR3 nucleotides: TGTGCCTGGATCCGCGGAGGGCCGTCCTATGGCTACACCTTC. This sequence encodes CAWIRGGPSYGYTF.

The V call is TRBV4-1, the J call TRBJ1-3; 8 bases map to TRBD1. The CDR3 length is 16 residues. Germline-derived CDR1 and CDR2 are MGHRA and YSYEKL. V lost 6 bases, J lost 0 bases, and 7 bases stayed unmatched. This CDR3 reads CASSLGTGSSGNTIYF. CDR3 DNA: TGCGCCAGCAGTCTTGGGACAGGTTCCTCTGGAAACACCATATATTTT.

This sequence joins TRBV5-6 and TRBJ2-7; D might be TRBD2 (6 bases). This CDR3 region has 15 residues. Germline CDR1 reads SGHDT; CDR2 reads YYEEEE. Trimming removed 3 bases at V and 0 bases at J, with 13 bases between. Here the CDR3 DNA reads TGTGCCAGCAGCTCGGGACTTGAGAGCTCCTACGAGCAGTACTTC. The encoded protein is CASSSGLESSYEQYF.

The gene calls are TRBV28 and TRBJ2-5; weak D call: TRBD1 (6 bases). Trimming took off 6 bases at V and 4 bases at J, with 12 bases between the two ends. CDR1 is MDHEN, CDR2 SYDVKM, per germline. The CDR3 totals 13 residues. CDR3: CASRQQGGETQYF. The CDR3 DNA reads TGTGCCAGCAGGCAACAGGGCGGAGAGACCCAGTACTTC.

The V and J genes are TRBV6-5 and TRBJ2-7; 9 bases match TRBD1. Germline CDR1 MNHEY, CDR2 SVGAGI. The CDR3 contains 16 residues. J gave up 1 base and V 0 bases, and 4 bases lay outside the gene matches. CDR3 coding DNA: TGTGCCAGCAGTTACTCGAGGACAGGGGCTTCCTACGAGCAGTACTTC. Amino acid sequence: CASSYSRTGASYEQYF.

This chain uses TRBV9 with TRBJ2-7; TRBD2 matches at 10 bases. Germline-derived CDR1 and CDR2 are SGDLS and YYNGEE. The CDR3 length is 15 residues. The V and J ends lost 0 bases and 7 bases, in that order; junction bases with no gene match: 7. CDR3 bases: TGTGCCAGCAGCGTAGGTTCTCTAGCGGGGGTAGAGCAGTACTTC. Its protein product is CASSVGSLAGVEQYF.

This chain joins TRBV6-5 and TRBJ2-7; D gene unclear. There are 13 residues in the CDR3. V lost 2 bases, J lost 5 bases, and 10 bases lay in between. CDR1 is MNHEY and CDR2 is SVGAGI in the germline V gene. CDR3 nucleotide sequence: TGTGCCAGCAGTTACCGGCTAGACCACGAGCAGTACTTC. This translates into CASSYRLDHEQYF.

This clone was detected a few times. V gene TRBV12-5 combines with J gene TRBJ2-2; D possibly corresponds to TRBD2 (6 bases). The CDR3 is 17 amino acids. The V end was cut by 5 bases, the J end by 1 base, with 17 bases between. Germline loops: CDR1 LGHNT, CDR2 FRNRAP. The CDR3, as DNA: TGTGCTAGTGGTGCGGAGGGGTGGCGGGAGAACACCGGGGAGCTGTTTTTT. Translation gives CASGAEGWRENTGELFF.

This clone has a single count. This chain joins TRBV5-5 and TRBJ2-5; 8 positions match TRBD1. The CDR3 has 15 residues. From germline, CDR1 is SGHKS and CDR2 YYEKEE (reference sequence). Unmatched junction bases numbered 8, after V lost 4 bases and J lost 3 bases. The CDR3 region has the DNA TGTGCCAGCAGCAGGCCCTCAGGGGGCGAAGAGACCCAGTACTTC. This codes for CASSRPSGGEETQYF.

CDR3 region: CASSEALSGQGGDTQYF. The CDR3 DNA is TGTGCCAGCAGTGAAGCGCTTTCTGGACAGGGGGGAGATACGCAGTATTTT. The chain has TRBV2 and TRBJ2-3, with 10 bases lining up with TRBD1. There are 17 residues in the CDR3. Germline loops: CDR1 SNHLY, CDR2 FYNNEI. The V segment lost 0 bases and the J segment 5 bases; nucleotides outside the gene matches: 8.

The CDR3 DNA reads as TGTGCCAGCAGCTCGGACAGGGGGCCTCCCCTCCACTTT. Translated, it gives CASSSDRGPPLHF. This chain uses TRBV11-2 with TRBJ1-6; TRBD1 agrees at 11 bases. The V and J ends lost 4 bases and 13 bases, in that order; junction bases with no gene match: 3. Germline values: CDR1 SGHAT, CDR2 FQNNGV. The CDR3 spans 13 residues.

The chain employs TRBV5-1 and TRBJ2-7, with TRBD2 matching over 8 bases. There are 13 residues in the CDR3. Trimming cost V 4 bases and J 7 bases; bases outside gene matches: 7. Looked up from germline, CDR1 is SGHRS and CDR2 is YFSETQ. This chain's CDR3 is CASSQTGGNEQYF. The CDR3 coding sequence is TGCGCCAGCAGCCAGACGGGAGGGAATGAGCAGTACTTC.

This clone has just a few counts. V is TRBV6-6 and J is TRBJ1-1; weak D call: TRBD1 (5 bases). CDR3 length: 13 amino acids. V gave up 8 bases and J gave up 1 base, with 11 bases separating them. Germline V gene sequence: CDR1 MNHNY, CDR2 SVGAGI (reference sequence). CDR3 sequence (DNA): TGTGCCAGCGGGGCAAGGAGGAACACTGAAGCTTTCTTT. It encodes CASGARRNTEAFF.

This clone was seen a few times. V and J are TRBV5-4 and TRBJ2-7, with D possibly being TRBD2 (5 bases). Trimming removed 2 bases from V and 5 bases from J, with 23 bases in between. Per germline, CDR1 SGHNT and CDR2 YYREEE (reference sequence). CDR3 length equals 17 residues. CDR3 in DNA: TGTGCCAGCAGCTTTGGAAGGGAGACATTCTCGTTGCACGAGCAGTACTTC. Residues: CASSFGRETFSLHEQYF.

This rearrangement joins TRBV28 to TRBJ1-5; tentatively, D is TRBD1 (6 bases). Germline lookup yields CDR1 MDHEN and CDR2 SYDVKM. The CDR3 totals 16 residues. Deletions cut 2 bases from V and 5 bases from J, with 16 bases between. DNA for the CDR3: TGTGCCAGCAGTTTAGGGGGCGCCGCTGGGGATCAGCCCCAGCATTTT. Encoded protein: CASSLGGAAGDQPQHF.

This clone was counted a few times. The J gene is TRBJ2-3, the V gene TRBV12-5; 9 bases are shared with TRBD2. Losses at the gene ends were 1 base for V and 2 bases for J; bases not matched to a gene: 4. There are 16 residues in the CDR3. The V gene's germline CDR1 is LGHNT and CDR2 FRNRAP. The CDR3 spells CASGLGLAAFTDTQYF. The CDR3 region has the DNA TGTGCTAGTGGTTTGGGACTAGCGGCGTTCACAGATACGCAGTATTTT.